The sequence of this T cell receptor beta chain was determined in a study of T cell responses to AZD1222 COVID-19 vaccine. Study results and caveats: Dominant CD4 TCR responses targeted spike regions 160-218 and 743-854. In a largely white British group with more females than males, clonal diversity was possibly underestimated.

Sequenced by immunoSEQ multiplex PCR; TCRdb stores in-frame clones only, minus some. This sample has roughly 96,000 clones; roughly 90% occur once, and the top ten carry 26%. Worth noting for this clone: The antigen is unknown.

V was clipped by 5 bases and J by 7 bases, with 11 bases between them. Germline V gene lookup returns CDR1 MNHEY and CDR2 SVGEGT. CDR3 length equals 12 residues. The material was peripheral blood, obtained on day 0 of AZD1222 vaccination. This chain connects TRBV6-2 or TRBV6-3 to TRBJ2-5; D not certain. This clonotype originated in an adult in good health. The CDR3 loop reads CASSTGLGTQYF. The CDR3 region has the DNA TGTGCCAGCAGTACGGGCTTAGGGACCCAGTACTTC.